Listed below are T cell receptor beta chains from one sample, sequenced in a study of T cell repertoires in cytomegalovirus infection. A single record per CDR3 protein comes from TCRdb applying MiXCR to the reads. The data show tens of thousands of distinct CDR3 sequences, 35% to 50% seen once. These receptors are not linked to any known antigen. The specimen comprised CD8+ T cells from cultured PBMCs, sampled from culture after CMV antigen stimulation. All receptors come from a human donor in good health (CMV status not recorded). Some clones in this sample may be carry-over from other donors' samples. The CDR3 runs from the conserved cysteine through the conserved F or W. D genes are given only for firm matches. Clone size appears in some rows only: once, few, many, or a class for an expanded clone.

abundance	d_gene	v_gene	j_gene	CDR3nt	CDR3aa
-	TRBD2	TRBV7-9	TRBJ2-1	TGTGCCAGCAGCCAAAAGAGCGGGGCGGCCTACAATGAGCAGTTCTTC	CASSQKSGAAYNEQFF
many	TRBD1	TRBV7-9	TRBJ2-7	TGTGCCAGCAGCCAGGGACAGGGACTATACGAGCAGTACTTC	CASSQGQGLYEQYF
few	-	TRBV6-2/TRBV6-3	TRBJ2-7	TGTGCCAGCAGATATCTACCCCCTAACGAGCAGTACTTC	CASRYLPPNEQYF
few	-	TRBV7-9	TRBJ1-4	TGTGCCAGCAGCTTAGCCCCGGCGGGGAATGAGAACAGACCTGAAAAACTGTTTTTT	CASSLAPAGNENRPEKLFF
-	TRBD1	TRBV12-5	TRBJ2-2	TGTGCTAGTGGTTTTAACACAGGGGCCGGACCACGACGACCGAACACCGGGGAGCTGTTTTTT	CASGFNTGAGPRRPNTGELFF
-	-	TRBV10-2	TRBJ1-5	TGCGCCAGCAGTGAGCTGGCTCCCAATCAGCCCCAGCATTTT	CASSELAPNQPQHF
-	-	TRBV20-1	TRBJ1-2	TGCAGTGCTCACAGGGTCGGGCTTCAGGGCTACACCTTC	CSAHRVGLQGYTF
-	-	TRBV10-3	TRBJ2-3	TGTGCCATCAGTGATGTGGACCGACCAACCACAGATACGCAGTATTTT	CAISDVDRPTTDTQYF
few	-	TRBV7-2	TRBJ2-7	TGTGCCAGCAGCCTATTGGGGGCCTACGAGCAGTACTTC	CASSLLGAYEQYF
few	TRBD2	TRBV7-8	TRBJ2-1	TGTGCCAGCAGCTTAGCTGGCGAGCGGGGGGGCCTGGTTGAGCAGTTCTTC	CASSLAGERGGLVEQFF
many	-	TRBV2	TRBJ2-1	TGTGCCACCGGAGCTGGGGGCATCAATGAGCAGTTCTTC	CATGAGGINEQFF
-	-	TRBV27	TRBJ1-6	TGTGCCAGCAGTTACTTCCCGAATTCACCCCTCCACTTT	CASSYFPNSPLHF
-	-	TRBV11-1	TRBJ2-7	TGTGCCAGCAGCTTGTCCCCCTACGAGCAGTACTTC	CASSLSPYEQYF
-	-	TRBV5-1	TRBJ1-1	TGCGCCAGCAGCTTGGATTCTCCCAGGGGTGATGAAGCTTTCTTT	CASSLDSPRGDEAFF
-	-	TRBV4-1	TRBJ1-1	TGCGCCAGCAGCCAAGATCGTCGGGCAGGGAGCACTGAAGCTTTCTTT	CASSQDRRAGSTEAFF
-	-	TRBV28	TRBJ1-6	TGTGCCAGCAGTCAGAGCTCCTATAATTCACCCCTCCACTTT	CASSQSSYNSPLHF
few	-	TRBV27	TRBJ2-2	TGTGCCAGCAGTTTAAGCGCGTGGGCCGGGGAGCTGTTTTTT	CASSLSAWAGELFF
-	TRBD1	TRBV28	TRBJ2-5	TGTGCCAGCAGTGAAGACAGGGCCGGGCAAGAGACCCAGTACTTC	CASSEDRAGQETQYF
few	TRBD2	TRBV28	TRBJ2-3	TGTGCCAGCAGTTTATCCCCGTACATCCAGCGGGGGGGTGGGGACACAGATACGCAGTATTTT	CASSLSPYIQRGGGDTDTQYF
few	-	TRBV6-5	TRBJ2-2	TGTGCCAGCTCTTGGAGAAACACCGGGGAGCTGTTTTTT	CASSWRNTGELFF
-	-	TRBV6-2/TRBV6-3	TRBJ1-1	TGTGCCAGCAGTTTCGCAACGAGAGGAGAGGAAGCTTTCTTT	CASSFATRGEEAFF
-	-	TRBV27	TRBJ1-6	TGTGCCAGCAGTTTATCGGTTGGAAGTTATAATTCACCCCTCCACTTT	CASSLSVGSYNSPLHF
-	-	TRBV6-6	TRBJ2-7	TGTGCCAGCACGCGCCGGGGTGACTCCTACGAGCAGTACTTC	CASTRRGDSYEQYF
-	-	TRBV7-6	TRBJ1-2	TGTGCCAGCAGCTTAGCTAAAAAGGGGGAAGCTAACTATGGCTACACCTTC	CASSLAKKGEANYGYTF
-	-	TRBV20-1	TRBJ2-7	TGCAGTGCTAGAGGAATATTGGCGAGTTCCTCCTACGAGCAGTACTTC	CSARGILASSSYEQYF
-	-	TRBV2	TRBJ2-3	TGTGCCAGCAGTGAAGGGCAGGGAAGGCCGGATACGCAGTATTTT	CASSEGQGRPDTQYF
-	TRBD2	TRBV29-1	TRBJ2-7	TGCAGCGTTGAAACTGGCGGGGGGCAAGACGAGCAGTACTTC	CSVETGGGQDEQYF
-	TRBD1	TRBV12-5	TRBJ2-2	TGTGCTAGTGGTTTCGGGACAGGCACCGGGGAGCTGTTTTTT	CASGFGTGTGELFF
-	-	TRBV7-3	TRBJ2-1	TGTGCCAGCAGTAGAGGGGTGAGTGAGCAGTTCTTC	CASSRGVSEQFF
few	-	TRBV7-2	TRBJ2-7	TGTGCCAGCAGCTTCTCAGGGGCCCTTTACGAGCAGTACTTC	CASSFSGALYEQYF
-	TRBD2	TRBV4-1	TRBJ2-1	TGCGCCAGCAGCCAAGAATCAGCGGGGGGGCTGGGTGAGCAGTTCTTC	CASSQESAGGLGEQFF
many	-	TRBV5-1	TRBJ1-1	TGCGCCAGCAGCTTGCGTGGGACACCAAATGAAGCTTTCTTT	CASSLRGTPNEAFF
few	-	TRBV7-8	TRBJ2-2	TGTGCCAGCAGCTTCTCAATTCAGGGGATAAACACCGGGGAGCTGTTTTTT	CASSFSIQGINTGELFF
-	-	TRBV12-3/TRBV12-4	TRBJ2-7	TGTGCCAGCAGTCCTATGGGAGGGGGCCACGAGCAGTACTTC	CASSPMGGGHEQYF
-	-	TRBV12-3/TRBV12-4	TRBJ1-1	TGTGCCAGCAGTCCCTCGACGGTGATGAACACTGAAGCTTTCTTT	CASSPSTVMNTEAFF
-	-	TRBV7-6	TRBJ2-3	TGTGCCAGCAGCTTAGCAGGCGGAGATACGCAGTATTTT	CASSLAGGDTQYF
few	TRBD2	TRBV7-6	TRBJ2-7	TGTGCCAGCAGCTCCTGGACTAGCGAATACGAGCAGTACTTC	CASSSWTSEYEQYF
-	-	TRBV19	TRBJ1-1	TGTGCCAGTAGTATAGGCCCGACAGGGAACACTGAAGCTTTCTTT	CASSIGPTGNTEAFF
-	TRBD1	TRBV18	TRBJ1-1	TGTGCCAGCTCCCAAGGAGGGGGCTCTGCTACGACGGCTGAAGCTTTCTTT	CASSQGGGSATTAEAFF
many	-	TRBV28	TRBJ2-7	TGTGCCAGCAGTTCAAGGATCCTCGGGGGATCCTACGAGCAGTACTTC	CASSSRILGGSYEQYF
-	-	TRBV2	TRBJ2-1	TGTGCCAGCAGTGCAGCATTTGAGCAGTTCTTC	CASSAAFEQFF
few	TRBD2	TRBV7-6	TRBJ2-1	TGTGCCAGCAGCCCCCTCTGGGGCGGGGGGAGCTATGAGCAGTTCTTC	CASSPLWGGGSYEQFF
few	-	TRBV7-6	TRBJ2-5	TGTGCCAGCAGCTTAGTGGGGGGGCCCGAGACCCAGTACTTC	CASSLVGGPETQYF
-	TRBD1	TRBV27	TRBJ1-1	TGTGCCAGCAGTCCTGGGACAGGGCTTCTGACTTTCTTT	CASSPGTGLLTFF
-	-	TRBV6-5	TRBJ1-1	TGTGCCAGCAGTTTGACCTCCGGGCGGACTGAAGCTTTCTTT	CASSLTSGRTEAFF
-	-	TRBV6-1	TRBJ1-5	TGTGCCAGCAAGGGTGACCTCAGCAATCAGCCCCAGCATTTT	CASKGDLSNQPQHF